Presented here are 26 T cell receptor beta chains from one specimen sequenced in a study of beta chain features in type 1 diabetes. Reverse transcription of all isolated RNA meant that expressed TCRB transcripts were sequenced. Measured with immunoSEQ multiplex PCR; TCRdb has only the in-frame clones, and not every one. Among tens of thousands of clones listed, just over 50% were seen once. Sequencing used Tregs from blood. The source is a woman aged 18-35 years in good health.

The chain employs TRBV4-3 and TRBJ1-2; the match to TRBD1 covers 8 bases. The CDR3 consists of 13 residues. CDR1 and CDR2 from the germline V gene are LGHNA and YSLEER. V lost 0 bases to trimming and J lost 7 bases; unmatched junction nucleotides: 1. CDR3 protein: CASSQDRGLGYTF. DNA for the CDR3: TGCGCCAGCAGCCAAGACAGGGGGCTTGGCTACACCTTC.

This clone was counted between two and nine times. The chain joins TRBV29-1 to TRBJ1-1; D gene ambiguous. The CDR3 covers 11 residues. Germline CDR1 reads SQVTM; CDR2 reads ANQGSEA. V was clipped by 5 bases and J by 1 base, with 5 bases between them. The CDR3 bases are TGCAGCGTTTCAGGGAACACTGAAGCTTTCTTT. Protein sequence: CSVSGNTEAFF.

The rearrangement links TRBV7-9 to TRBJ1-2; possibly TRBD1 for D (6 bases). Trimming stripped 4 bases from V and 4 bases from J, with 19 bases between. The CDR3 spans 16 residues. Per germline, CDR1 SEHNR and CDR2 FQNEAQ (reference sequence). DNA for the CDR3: TGTGCCAGCAGCTACGAACAGGGCCGACCTTTCTATGGCTACACCTTC. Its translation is CASSYEQGRPFYGYTF.

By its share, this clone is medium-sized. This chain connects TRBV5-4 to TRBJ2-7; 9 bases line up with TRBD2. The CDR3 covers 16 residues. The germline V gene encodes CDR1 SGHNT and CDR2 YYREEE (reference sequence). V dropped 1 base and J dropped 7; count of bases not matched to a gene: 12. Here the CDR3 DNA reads TGTGCCAGCAGCTTGAACTCCTTAGCGGGAGAGGGAGAGCAGTACTTC. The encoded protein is CASSLNSLAGEGEQYF.

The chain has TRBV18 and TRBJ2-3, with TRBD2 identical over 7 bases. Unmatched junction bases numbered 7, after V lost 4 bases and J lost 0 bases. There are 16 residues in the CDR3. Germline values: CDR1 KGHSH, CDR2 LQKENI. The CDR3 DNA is TGTGCCAGCTCACGGTTAAGCGGGACTAGCACAGATACGCAGTATTTT. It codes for CASSRLSGTSTDTQYF.

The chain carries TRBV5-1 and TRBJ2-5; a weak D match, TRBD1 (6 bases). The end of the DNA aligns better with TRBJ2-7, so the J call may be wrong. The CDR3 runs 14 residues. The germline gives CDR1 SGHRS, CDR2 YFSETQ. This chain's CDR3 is CASSLRTDSYEQYF. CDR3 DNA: TGCGCCAGCAGCTTGCGGACAGACTCCTACGAGCAGTACTTC.

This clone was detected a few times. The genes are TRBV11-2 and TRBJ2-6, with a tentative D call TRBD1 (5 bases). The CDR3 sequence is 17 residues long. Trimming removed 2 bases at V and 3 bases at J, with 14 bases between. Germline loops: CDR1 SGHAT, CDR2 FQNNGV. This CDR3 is CASSLSLQVFGANVLTF. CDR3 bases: TGTGCCAGCAGCTTAAGCTTACAGGTTTTTGGGGCCAACGTCCTGACTTTC. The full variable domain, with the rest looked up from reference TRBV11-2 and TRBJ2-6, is EAGVAQSPRYKIIEKRQSVAFWCNPISGHATLYWYQQILGQGPKLLIQFQNNGVVDDSQLPKDRFSAERLKGVDSTLKIQPAKLEDSAVYLCASSLSLQVFGANVLTFGAGSRLTVL.

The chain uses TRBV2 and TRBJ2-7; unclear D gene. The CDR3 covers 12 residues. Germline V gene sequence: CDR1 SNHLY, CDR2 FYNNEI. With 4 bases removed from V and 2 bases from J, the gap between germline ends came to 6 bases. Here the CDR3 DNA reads TGTGCCAGCAGTGGCAGTGCCTACGAGCAGTACTTC. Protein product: CASSGSAYEQYF.

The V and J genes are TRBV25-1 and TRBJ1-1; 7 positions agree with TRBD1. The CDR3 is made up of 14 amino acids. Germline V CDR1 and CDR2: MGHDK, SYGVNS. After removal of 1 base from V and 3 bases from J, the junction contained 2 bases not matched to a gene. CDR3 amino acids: CASSEWTGHTEAFF. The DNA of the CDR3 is TGTGCCAGCAGTGAATGGACAGGTCACACTGAAGCTTTCTTT.

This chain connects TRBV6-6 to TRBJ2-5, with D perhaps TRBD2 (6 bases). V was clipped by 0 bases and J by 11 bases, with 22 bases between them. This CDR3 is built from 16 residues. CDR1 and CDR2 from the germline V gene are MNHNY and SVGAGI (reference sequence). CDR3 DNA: TGTGCCAGCAGTTACTCGATGACGGGAGAAGGTCGGGAGCAGTACTTC. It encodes CASSYSMTGEGREQYF.

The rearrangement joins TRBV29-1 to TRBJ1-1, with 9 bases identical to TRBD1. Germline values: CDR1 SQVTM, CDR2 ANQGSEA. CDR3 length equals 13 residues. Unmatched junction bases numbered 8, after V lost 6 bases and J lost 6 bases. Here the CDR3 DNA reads TGCAGCGTCTCAACAGGGGGCTTTTCTGAAGCTTTCTTT. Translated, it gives CSVSTGGFSEAFF. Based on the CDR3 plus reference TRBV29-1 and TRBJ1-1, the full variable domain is SAVISQKPSRDICQRGTSLTIQCQVDSQVTMMFWYRQQPGQSLTLIATANQGSEATYESGFVIDKFPISRPNLTFSTLTVSNMSPEDSSIYLCSVSTGGFSEAFFGQGTRLTVV.

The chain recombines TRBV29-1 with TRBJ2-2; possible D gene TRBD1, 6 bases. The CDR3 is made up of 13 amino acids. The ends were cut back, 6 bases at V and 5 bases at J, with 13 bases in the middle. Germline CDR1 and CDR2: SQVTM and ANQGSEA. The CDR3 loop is CSVNPGVTGELFF. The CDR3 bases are TGCAGCGTGAACCCAGGGGTAACCGGGGAGCTGTTTTTT.

CDR3 sequence (DNA): TGCGCCAGCAGCTTCCAGGGGGACGGCACTGAAGCTTTCTTT. It specifies CASSFQGDGTEAFF. The J gene is TRBJ1-1, the V gene TRBV5-1, with TRBD1 identical over 7 bases. Trimming removed 2 bases from V and 4 bases from J; junction bases left unmatched: 5. In germline, CDR1 is SGHRS, CDR2 YFSETQ. This CDR3 has 14 amino acids.

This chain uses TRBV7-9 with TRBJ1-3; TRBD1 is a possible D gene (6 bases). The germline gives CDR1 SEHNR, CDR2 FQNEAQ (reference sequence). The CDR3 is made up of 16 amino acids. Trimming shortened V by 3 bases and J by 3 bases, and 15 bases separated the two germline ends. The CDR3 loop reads CASSFSVQGFGNTIYF. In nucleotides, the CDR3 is TGTGCCAGCAGCTTTTCTGTGCAGGGGTTTGGAAACACCATATATTTT.

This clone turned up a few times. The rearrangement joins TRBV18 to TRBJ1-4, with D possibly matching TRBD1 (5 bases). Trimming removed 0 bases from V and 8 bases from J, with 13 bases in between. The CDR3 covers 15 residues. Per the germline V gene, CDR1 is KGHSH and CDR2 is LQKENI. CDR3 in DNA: TGTGCCAGCTCACCACCGTCGACGGGGGTGGAAAAACTGTTTTTT. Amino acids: CASSPPSTGVEKLFF.

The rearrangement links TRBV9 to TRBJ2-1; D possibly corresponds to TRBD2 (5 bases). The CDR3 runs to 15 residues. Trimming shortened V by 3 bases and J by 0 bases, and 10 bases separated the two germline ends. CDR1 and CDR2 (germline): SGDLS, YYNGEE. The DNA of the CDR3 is TGTGCCAGCAGCGCTAGCCGGAGCTCCTACAATGAGCAGTTCTTC. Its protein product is CASSASRSSYNEQFF.

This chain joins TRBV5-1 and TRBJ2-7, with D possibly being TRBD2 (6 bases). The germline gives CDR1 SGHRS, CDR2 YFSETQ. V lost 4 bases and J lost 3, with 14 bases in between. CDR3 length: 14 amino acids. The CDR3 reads CASSANSGNYEQYF. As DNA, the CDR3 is TGCGCCAGCAGCGCCAATAGCGGAAACTACGAGCAGTACTTC.

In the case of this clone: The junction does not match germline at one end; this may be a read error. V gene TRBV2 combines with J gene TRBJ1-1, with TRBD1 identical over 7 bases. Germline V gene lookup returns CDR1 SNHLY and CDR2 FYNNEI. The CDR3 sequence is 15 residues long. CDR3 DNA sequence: TGTGCCAGCTACCGGGACAGTCTACAGAACGCTGAAGCTTTCTTT. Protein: CASYRDSLQNAEAFF.

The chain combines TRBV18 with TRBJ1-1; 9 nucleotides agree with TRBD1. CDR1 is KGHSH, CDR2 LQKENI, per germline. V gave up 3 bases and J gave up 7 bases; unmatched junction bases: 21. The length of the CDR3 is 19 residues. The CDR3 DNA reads TGTGCCAGCTCACCGGTACTCCTTAAGGACAGGGGACGGTCCGTTGAAGCTTTCTTT. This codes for CASSPVLLKDRGRSVEAFF. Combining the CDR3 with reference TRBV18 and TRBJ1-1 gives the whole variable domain NAGVMQNPRHLVRRRGQEARLRCSPMKGHSHVYWYRQLPEEGLKFMVYLQKENIIDESGMPKERFSAEFPKEGPSILRIQQVVRGDSAAYFCASSPVLLKDRGRSVEAFFGQGTRLTVV.

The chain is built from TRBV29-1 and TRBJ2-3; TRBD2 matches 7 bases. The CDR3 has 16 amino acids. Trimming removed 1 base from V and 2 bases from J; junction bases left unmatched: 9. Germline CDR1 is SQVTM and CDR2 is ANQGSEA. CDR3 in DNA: TGCAGCGTTGAAGGGGTGTCTAGCGGAAACACAGATACGCAGTATTTT. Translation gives CSVEGVSSGNTDTQYF.

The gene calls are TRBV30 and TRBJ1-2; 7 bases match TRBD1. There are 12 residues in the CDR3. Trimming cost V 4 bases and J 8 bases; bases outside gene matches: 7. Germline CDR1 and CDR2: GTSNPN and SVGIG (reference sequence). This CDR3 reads CAWTPLTGGYTF. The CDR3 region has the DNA TGTGCCTGGACCCCTCTGACAGGGGGCTACACCTTC.

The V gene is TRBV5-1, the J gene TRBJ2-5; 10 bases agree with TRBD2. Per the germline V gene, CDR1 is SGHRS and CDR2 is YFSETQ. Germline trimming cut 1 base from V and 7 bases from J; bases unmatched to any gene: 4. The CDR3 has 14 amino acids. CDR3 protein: CASSLQREGSTQYF. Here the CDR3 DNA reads TGCGCCAGCAGCTTGCAGCGGGAGGGTTCGACCCAGTACTTC.

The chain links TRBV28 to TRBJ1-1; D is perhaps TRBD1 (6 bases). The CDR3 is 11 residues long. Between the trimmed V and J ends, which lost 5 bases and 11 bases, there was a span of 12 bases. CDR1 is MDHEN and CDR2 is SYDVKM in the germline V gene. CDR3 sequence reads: CASSHRAGAFF. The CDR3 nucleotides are TGTGCCAGCAGTCACAGGGCCGGCGCTTTCTTT.

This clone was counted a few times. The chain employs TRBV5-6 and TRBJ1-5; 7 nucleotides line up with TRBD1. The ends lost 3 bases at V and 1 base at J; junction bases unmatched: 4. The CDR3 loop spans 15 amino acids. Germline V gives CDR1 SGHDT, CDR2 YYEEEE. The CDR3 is CASSYRGLSNQPQHF. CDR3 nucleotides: TGTGCCAGCAGCTACAGGGGTCTGAGCAATCAGCCCCAGCATTTT.

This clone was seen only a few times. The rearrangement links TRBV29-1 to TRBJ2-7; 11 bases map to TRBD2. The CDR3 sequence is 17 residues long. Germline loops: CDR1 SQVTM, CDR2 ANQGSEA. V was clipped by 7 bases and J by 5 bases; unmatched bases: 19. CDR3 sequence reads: CSATNPIKTSGTHEQYF. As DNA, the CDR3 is TGCAGCGCCACGAATCCCATTAAGACTAGCGGGACCCACGAGCAGTACTTC.

CDR3 residues: CASMGQGAYEQYF. Written as DNA, the CDR3 is TGTGCCAGCATGGGACAGGGAGCCTACGAGCAGTACTTC. This chain connects TRBV6-1 to TRBJ2-7; 9 bases are shared with TRBD1. CDR3 length: 13 amino acids. J gave up 2 bases and V 7 bases, and 3 bases lay outside the gene matches. The germline V gene encodes CDR1 MNHNS and CDR2 SASEGT.